These T cell receptor beta chains were read from a single sample in a study of spatial heterogeneity in lung cancer. MiXCR was run by TCRdb on the 5' RACE reads, yielding one entry per CDR3 protein. The sample yields 51,000 or so distinct CDR3 sequences, 6.5% to 7.5% seen once. The source was PBMCs, collected at follow-up. The receptors were sampled from a female donor with early-stage non-small cell lung cancer. Each CDR3 is given with its conserved first and last residue. Fields, in order: J gene, D gene, V gene, clone size, CDR3 DNA, CDR3 protein. The D gene is left open where the match is weak. Some rows mark clone size as missing; the rest say once, few, many or name a class of expanded clone.

>TRBJ2-2|TRBD1|TRBV19|NA
TGTGCCAGTAGCCGAGCCCAGACAGGGGCCGGGGAGCTGTTTTTT
CASSRAQTGAGELFF
>TRBJ1-6|TRBD1|TRBV6-6|few
TGTGCCAGCAGTTCCGCGACAGGGAGCTCCTATAATTCACCCCTCCACTTT
CASSSATGSSYNSPLHF
>TRBJ2-1|TRBD2|TRBV7-9|NA
TGTGCCAGCAGCTTAGATCGCCCAGCGGGATACAGCAATGAGCAGTTCTTC
CASSLDRPAGYSNEQFF
>TRBJ1-4|TRBD1|TRBV6-5|many
TGTGCCAGCAGGTTTAAGCCCGGGACAGGGGAAGGAAAACTGTTTTTT
CASRFKPGTGEGKLFF
>TRBJ1-3|NA|TRBV28|many
TGTGCCAGCAGTTTATTTGGGTCGGAAAGTCTTGGAAACACCATATATTTT
CASSLFGSESLGNTIYF
>TRBJ1-5|NA|TRBV20-1|many
TGCAGTGCCCTCCCCCCGAATCAGCCCCAGCATTTT
CSALPPNQPQHF
>TRBJ2-7|NA|TRBV7-2|many
TGTGCCAGCAGCGCAAGACGAGAGGGTAGCGAGCAGTACTTC
CASSARREGSEQYF
>TRBJ1-4|NA|TRBV15|many
TGTGCCACCAGCAGAGATAAGGGGGTGGGGAAACTGTTTTTT
CATSRDKGVGKLFF
>TRBJ1-1|TRBD1|TRBV5-1|NA
TGCGCCAGCAGCTGGGGGACAGGGATAATTGAAGCTTTCTTT
CASSWGTGIIEAFF
>TRBJ2-1|NA|TRBV6-2/TRBV6-3|many
TGTGCCAGCAGTCAAACCTACAATGAGCAGTTCTTC
CASSQTYNEQFF
>TRBJ2-1|NA|TRBV9|few
TGTGCCAGCAGCAATCCGTTAGACAATGAGCAGTTCTTC
CASSNPLDNEQFF
>TRBJ1-1|TRBD1|TRBV6-1|many
TGTGCCAGCAGTCTGCGACAGGGGCCGACCGGGTATACTGAAGCTTTCTTT
CASSLRQGPTGYTEAFF
>TRBJ2-7|TRBD1|TRBV20-1|few
TGCAGTGCTGGCCCTACAGGGGACACCTACGAGCAGTACTTC
CSAGPTGDTYEQYF
>TRBJ2-6|NA|TRBV7-9|many
TGTGCCAGCAGCTCGACGAGGCACCTCTCTGGGGCCAACGTCCTGACTTTC
CASSSTRHLSGANVLTF
>TRBJ1-1|NA|TRBV24-1|many
TGTGCCACCAGAGACGCCGGGACAGAAGCTTTCTTT
CATRDAGTEAFF
>TRBJ2-7|NA|TRBV14|few
TGTGCCAGCAGCCAAGTCCTCCAACCCCTACCCGAGCAGTACTTC
CASSQVLQPLPEQYF
>TRBJ2-2|NA|TRBV9|many
TGTGCCAGCAGCGTAGGCGGGACAAACACCGGGGAGCTGTTTTTT
CASSVGGTNTGELFF
>TRBJ2-7|TRBD1|TRBV19|many
TGTGCCAGTAGGAGGACGACAGGGTCCGACGAGCAGTACTTC
CASRRTTGSDEQYF
>TRBJ2-7|TRBD1|TRBV27|NA
TGTGCCAGCAGGGACAGGGATTTTTCTTCCTACGAGCAGTACTTC
CASRDRDFSSYEQYF
>TRBJ1-6|NA|TRBV4-1|few
TGCGCCAGCAGCCCAGGACTGATCTACTCCTATAATTCACCCCTCCACTTT
CASSPGLIYSYNSPLHF
>TRBJ2-5|TRBD2|TRBV9|NA
TGTGCCAGCAACCAAGGAGGCGGGAGCTACAAAGAGACCCAGTACTTC
CASNQGGGSYKETQYF
>TRBJ2-4|NA|TRBV2|many
TGTGCCTATCGTGGGAGGACCGACATTCAGTACTTC
CAYRGRTDIQYF
>TRBJ2-3|TRBD2|TRBV20-1|many
TGCAGTATCACCGTGCGGGGGGGCACAGATACGCAGTATTTT
CSITVRGGTDTQYF
>TRBJ1-2|NA|TRBV5-1|few
TGCGCCAGCAGCTTTGACAGTCTCTATGGCTACACCTTC
CASSFDSLYGYTF
>TRBJ2-3|NA|TRBV20-1|many
TGCAGTGCAATCAAAGGACCCCTTGAGGGAACAGATACGCAGTATTTT
CSAIKGPLEGTDTQYF
>TRBJ2-5|NA|TRBV29-1|many
TGCAGCGTTGACGTCGAGACAGTTGAGACCCAGTACTTC
CSVDVETVETQYF
>TRBJ1-5|NA|TRBV28|many
TGTGCCAGCAGCAAGACTTCCGGGGGCAATGCGTATCAGCCCCAGCATTTT
CASSKTSGGNAYQPQHF
>TRBJ2-3|NA|TRBV12-3/TRBV12-4|few
TGTGCCAGCAGCGATTTTGGGCGTACCACAGATACGCAGTATTTT
CASSDFGRTTDTQYF
>TRBJ2-2|NA|TRBV7-2|NA
TGTGCCAGCAGCTTATGGGTCGGGGAGCTGTTTTTT
CASSLWVGELFF
>TRBJ2-5|NA|TRBV20-1|NA
TGCAGTGCTAGAAACATTGCCTTACAAGAGACCCAGTACTTC
CSARNIALQETQYF
>TRBJ2-2|TRBD1|TRBV6-4|few
TGTGCCAGCAGCGTTCGGACAGGGTTCGGCACCGGGGAGCTGTTTTTT
CASSVRTGFGTGELFF
>TRBJ1-4|TRBD1|TRBV4-2|NA
TGTGCCAGCAGCCAAGTTACGGGACAGGGGCAAAAACTGTTTTTT
CASSQVTGQGQKLFF
>TRBJ2-5|TRBD2|TRBV5-1|NA
TGCGCCAGCAGCTCAACCGGACTAGCCGACCAGGAGACCCAGTACTTC
CASSSTGLADQETQYF
>TRBJ1-5|NA|TRBV20-1|many
TGCAGTGCTAGGGGCAATCAGCCCCAGCATTTT
CSARGNQPQHF
>TRBJ1-2|TRBD1|TRBV30|NA
TGTGCCTGGGCCCTCACAGGGGCCTATGGCTACACCTTC
CAWALTGAYGYTF
>TRBJ2-7|TRBD1|TRBV5-1|many
TGCGCCAGCAGCCCGATCCCGGGACAGGGGTACGAGCAGTACTTC
CASSPIPGQGYEQYF
>TRBJ2-3|TRBD1|TRBV7-6|NA
TGTGCCAGCAGCCTAAGGACAGGGAGTGGTACAGATACGCAGTATTTT
CASSLRTGSGTDTQYF
>TRBJ2-7|TRBD1|TRBV29-1|NA
TGCAGCGCTTGGACAGGGGGCGAAACCTACGAGCAGTACTTC
CSAWTGGETYEQYF
>TRBJ2-5|TRBD2|TRBV3-1|many
TGTGCCAGCAGGGTCCAAGGGACTACGGGGACCCAGTACTTC
CASRVQGTTGTQYF
>TRBJ1-2|NA|TRBV7-6|few
TGTGCCAGCAGCTTAGGGGGAGCTAACTATGGCTACACCTTC
CASSLGGANYGYTF
>TRBJ2-5|TRBD2|TRBV20-1|many
TGCAGTGCCGGGACTACGGGAGGGACCCAGTACTTC
CSAGTTGGTQYF
>TRBJ2-3|NA|TRBV18|few
TGTGCCAGCTCAAGTTCGGCGGGTCCTCGCACAGATACGCAGTATTTT
CASSSSAGPRTDTQYF